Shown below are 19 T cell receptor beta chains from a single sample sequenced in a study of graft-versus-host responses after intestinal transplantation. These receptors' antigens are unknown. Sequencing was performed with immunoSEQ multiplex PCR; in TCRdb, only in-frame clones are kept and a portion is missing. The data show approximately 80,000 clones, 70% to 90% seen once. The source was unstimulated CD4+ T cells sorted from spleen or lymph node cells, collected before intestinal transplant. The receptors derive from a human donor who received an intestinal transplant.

The CDR3 reads CASSFGQGGDTQYF. CDR3 DNA: TGTGCCAGCAGTTTCGGACAGGGGGGAGATACGCAGTATTTT. The chain has TRBV28 and TRBJ2-3, with 10 positions matching TRBD1. The V and J ends lost 3 bases and 5 bases, in that order; junction bases with no gene match: 2. The CDR3 is 14 amino acids. Germline loops: CDR1 MDHEN, CDR2 SYDVKM.

The CDR3 spells CAWSAPDRGVNEQFF. CDR3 DNA: TGTGCCTGGAGTGCCCCGGACAGGGGCGTAAATGAGCAGTTCTTC. V usage is TRBV30 and J usage is TRBJ2-1, with TRBD1 matching over 9 bases. CDR1 is GTSNPN, CDR2 SVGIG, per germline (reference sequence). V dropped 1 base and J dropped 7; count of bases not matched to a gene: 8. There are 15 residues in the CDR3.

Written as DNA, the CDR3 is TGTGCCACCAGCCCCAAGTTCCGCCGGGACAGGGGGCTAGCGGTGGTTGCCGGGGAGCTGTTTTTT. This sequence encodes CATSPKFRRDRGLAVVAGELFF. This chain connects TRBV15 to TRBJ2-2; 12 bases agree with TRBD1. CDR1 is LNHNV, CDR2 YYDKDF, per germline (reference sequence). Germline trimming cut 5 bases from V and 6 bases from J; bases unmatched to any gene: 25. The length of the CDR3 is 22 residues. Drawing the rest from reference TRBV15 and TRBJ2-2, the complete variable domain is DAMVIQNPRYQVTQFGKPVTLSCSQTLNHNVMYWYQQKSSQAPKLLFHYYDKDFNNEADTPDNFQSRRPNTSFCFLDIRSPGLGDTAMYLCATSPKFRRDRGLAVVAGELFFGEGSRLTVL.

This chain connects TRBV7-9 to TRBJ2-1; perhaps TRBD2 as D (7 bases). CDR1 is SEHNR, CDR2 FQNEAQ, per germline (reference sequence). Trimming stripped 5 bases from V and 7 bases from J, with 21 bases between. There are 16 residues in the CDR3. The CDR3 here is CASSEVGGATWNEQFF. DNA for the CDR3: TGTGCCAGCAGCGAAGTTGGGGGGGCGACGTGGAATGAGCAGTTCTTC.

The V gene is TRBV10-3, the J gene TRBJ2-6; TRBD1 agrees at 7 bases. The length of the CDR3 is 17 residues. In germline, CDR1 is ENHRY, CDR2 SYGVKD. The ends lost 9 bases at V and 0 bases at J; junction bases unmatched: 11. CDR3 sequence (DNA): TGTGCCATTCGTCGGGACAGCTCCTACTCTGGGGCCAACGTCCTGACTTTC. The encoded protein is CAIRRDSSYSGANVLTF.

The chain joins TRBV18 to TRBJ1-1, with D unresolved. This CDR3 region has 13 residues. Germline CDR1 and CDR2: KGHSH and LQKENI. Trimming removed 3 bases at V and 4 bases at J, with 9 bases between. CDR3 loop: CASSPAEGTEAFF. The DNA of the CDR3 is TGTGCCAGCTCACCTGCGGAAGGCACTGAAGCTTTCTTT.

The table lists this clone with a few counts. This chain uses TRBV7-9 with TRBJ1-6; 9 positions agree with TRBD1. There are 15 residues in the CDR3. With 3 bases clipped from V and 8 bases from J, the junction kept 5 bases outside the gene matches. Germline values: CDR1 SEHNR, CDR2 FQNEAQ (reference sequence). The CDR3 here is CASSLAGQGHSPLHF. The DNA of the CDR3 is TGTGCCAGCAGCTTGGCGGGACAGGGCCATTCACCCCTCCACTTT.

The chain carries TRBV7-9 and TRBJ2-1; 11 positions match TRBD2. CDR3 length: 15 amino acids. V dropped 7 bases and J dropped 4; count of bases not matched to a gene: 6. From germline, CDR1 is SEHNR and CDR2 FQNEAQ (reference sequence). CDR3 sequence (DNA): TGTGCCAGCATCCTGACTAGCGGGGATTACAATGAGCAGTTCTTC. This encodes CASILTSGDYNEQFF.

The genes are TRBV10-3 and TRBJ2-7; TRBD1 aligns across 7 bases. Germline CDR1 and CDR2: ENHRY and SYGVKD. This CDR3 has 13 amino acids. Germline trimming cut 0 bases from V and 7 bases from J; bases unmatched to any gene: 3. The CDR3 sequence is CAISESSGGEQYF. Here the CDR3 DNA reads TGTGCCATCAGTGAGTCTTCAGGGGGAGAGCAGTACTTC.

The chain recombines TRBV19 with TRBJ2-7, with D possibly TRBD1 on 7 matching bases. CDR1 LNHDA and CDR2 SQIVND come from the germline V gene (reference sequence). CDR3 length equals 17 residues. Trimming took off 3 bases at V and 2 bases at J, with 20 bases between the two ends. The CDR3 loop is CASSMTTSGGKTYEQYF. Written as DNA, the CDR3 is TGTGCCAGTAGTATGACCACCTCAGGGGGGAAGACCTACGAGCAGTACTTC.

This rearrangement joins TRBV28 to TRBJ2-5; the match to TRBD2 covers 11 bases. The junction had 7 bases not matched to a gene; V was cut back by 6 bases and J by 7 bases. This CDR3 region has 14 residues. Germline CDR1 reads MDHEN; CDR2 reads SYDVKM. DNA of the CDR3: TGTGCCAGCAGCCTACTAGCGGGAGTTGGGACCCAGTACTTC. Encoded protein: CASSLLAGVGTQYF.

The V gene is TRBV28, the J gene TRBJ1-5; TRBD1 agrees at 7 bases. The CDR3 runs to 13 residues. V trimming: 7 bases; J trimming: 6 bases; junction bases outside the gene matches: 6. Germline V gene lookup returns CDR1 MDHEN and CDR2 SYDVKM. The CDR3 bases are TGTGCCAGCAACGACAGGGACGGTCAGCCCCAGCATTTT. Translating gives CASNDRDGQPQHF. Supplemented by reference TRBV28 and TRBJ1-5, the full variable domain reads DVKVTQSSRYLVKRTGEKVFLECVQDMDHENMFWYRQDPGLGLRLIYFSYDVKMKEKGDIPEGYSVSREKKERFSLILESASTNQTSMYLCASNDRDGQPQHFGDGTRLSIL.

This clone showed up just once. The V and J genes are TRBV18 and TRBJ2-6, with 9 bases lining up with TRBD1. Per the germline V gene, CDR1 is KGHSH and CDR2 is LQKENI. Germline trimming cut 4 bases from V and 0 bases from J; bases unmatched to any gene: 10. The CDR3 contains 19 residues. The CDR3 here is CASSRSTGGQHSGANVLTF. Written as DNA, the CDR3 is TGTGCCAGCTCACGATCAACAGGGGGCCAGCACTCTGGGGCCAACGTCCTGACTTTC.

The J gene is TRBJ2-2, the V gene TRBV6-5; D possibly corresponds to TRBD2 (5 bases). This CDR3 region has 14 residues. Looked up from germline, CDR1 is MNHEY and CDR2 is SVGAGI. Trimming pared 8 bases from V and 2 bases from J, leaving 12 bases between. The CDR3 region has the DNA TGTGCCAGCGGGAGCAGTCTCAACACCGGGGAGCTGTTTTTT. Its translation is CASGSSLNTGELFF.

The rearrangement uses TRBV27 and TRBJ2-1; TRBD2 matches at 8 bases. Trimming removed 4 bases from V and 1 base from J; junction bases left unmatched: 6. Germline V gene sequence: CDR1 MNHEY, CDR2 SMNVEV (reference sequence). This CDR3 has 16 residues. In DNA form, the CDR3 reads TGTGCCAGCAGTTCCATTAGCGGGAAATCCTACAATGAGCAGTTCTTC. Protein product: CASSSISGKSYNEQFF.

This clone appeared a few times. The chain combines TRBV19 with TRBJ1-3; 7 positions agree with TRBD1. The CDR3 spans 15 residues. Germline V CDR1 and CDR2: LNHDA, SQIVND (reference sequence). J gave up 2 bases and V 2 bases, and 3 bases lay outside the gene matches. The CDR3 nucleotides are TGTGCCAGTAGTATAACCGGGACAGCTGGAAACACCATATATTTT. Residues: CASSITGTAGNTIYF.

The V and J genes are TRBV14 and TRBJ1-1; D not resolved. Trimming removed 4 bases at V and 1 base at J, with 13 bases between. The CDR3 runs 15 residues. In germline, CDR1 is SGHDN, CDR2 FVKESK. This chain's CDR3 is CASSLGGVGNTEAFF. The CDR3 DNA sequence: TGTGCCAGCAGCCTTGGCGGGGTTGGGAACACTGAAGCTTTCTTT.

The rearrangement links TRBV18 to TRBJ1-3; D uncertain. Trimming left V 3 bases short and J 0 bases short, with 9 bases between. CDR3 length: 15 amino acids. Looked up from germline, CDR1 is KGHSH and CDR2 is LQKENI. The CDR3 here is CASSPNMNSGNTIYF. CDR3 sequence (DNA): TGTGCCAGCTCACCGAACATGAACTCTGGAAACACCATATATTTT.

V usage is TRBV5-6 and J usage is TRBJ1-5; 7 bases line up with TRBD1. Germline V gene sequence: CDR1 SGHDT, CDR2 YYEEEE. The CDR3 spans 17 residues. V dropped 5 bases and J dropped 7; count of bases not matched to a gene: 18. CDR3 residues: CASSRPATGEKGQPQHF. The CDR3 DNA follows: TGTGCCAGCAGTCGCCCTGCCACAGGGGAAAAGGGACAGCCCCAGCATTTT.